The present T cell receptor beta chain was sequenced within a study of control samples from healthy donors and cancer patients. The germline V gene has CDR1 SGHRS and CDR2 YFSETQ. The CDR3 has 15 residues. The junction had 5 bases not matched to a gene; V was cut back by 5 bases and J by 3 bases. Method: immunoSEQ multiplex PCR; TCRdb's copy keeps in-frame clones and lacks some. The table shows about 130,000 clones, with roughly 94% occurring only once. The V call is TRBV5-1, the J call TRBJ2-1, with 10 bases matching TRBD1. This TCR was recovered from a man aged 30-40 years in good health. Sequences were obtained from blood. The CDR3 region is CASRPGTGDYNEQFF. The CDR3 DNA is TGCGCCAGCAGGCCCGGGACAGGGGACTACAATGAGCAGTTCTTC.